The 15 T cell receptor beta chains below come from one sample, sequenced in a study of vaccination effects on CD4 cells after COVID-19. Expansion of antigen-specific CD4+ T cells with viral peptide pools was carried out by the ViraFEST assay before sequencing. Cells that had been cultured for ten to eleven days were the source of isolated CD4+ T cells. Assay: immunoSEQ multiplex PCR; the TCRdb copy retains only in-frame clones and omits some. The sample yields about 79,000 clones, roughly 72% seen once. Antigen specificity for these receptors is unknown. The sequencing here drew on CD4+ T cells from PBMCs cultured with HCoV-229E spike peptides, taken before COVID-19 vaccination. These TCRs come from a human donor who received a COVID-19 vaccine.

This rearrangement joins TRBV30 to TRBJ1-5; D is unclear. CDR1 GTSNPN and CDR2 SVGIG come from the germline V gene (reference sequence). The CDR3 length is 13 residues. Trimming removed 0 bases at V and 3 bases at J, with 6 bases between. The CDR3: CAWSVRDNQPQHF. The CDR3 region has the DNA TGTGCCTGGAGTGTACGAGACAATCAGCCCCAGCATTTT.

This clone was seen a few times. The CDR3 is CASKGQLNEKLFF. In DNA form, the CDR3 reads TGTGCCAGCAAGGGACAGCTTAATGAAAAACTGTTTTTT. The chain uses TRBV27 and TRBJ1-4; 7 bases are shared with TRBD1. The length of the CDR3 is 13 residues. After removal of 7 bases from V and 4 bases from J, the junction contained 3 bases not matched to a gene. Germline V gene sequence: CDR1 MNHEY, CDR2 SMNVEV (reference sequence).

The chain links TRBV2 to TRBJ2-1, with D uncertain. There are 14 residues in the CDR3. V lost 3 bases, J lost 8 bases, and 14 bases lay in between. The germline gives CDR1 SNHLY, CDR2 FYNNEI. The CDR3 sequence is CASSDVGISDEQFF. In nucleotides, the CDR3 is TGTGCCAGCAGTGATGTGGGTATCTCCGATGAGCAGTTCTTC.

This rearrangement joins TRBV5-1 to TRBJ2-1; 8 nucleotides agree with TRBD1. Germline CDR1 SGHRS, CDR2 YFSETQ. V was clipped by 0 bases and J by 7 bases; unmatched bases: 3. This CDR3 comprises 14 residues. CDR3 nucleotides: TGCGCCAGCAGCTTGGAGAGGACAGGGAATGAGCAGTTCTTC. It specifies CASSLERTGNEQFF.

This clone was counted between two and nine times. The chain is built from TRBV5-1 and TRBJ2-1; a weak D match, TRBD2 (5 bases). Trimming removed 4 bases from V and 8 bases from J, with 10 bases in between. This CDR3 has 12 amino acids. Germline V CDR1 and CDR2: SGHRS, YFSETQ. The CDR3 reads CASSNRGYEQFF. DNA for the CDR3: TGCGCCAGCAGCAACCGAGGGTATGAGCAGTTCTTC.

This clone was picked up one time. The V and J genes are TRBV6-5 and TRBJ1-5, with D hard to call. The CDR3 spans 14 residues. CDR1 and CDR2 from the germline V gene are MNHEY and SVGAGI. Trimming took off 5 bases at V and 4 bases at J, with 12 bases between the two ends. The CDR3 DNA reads TGTGCCAGCAGTACCACCGGTCGTAATCAGCCCCAGCATTTT. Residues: CASSTTGRNQPQHF.

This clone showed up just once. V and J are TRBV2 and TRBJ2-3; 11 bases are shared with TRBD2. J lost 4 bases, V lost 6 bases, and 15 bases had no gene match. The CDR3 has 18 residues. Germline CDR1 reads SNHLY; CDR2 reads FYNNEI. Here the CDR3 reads CASRPLAGGFTRSDTQYF. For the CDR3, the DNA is TGTGCCAGCAGGCCTCTAGCGGGGGGCTTCACACGGTCAGATACGCAGTATTTT. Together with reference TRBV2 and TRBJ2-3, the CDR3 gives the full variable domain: EPEVTQTPSHQVTQMGQEVILRCVPISNHLYFYWYRQILGQKVEFLVSFYNNEISEKSEIFDDQFSVERPDGSNFTLKIRSTKLEDSAMYFCASRPLAGGFTRSDTQYFGPGTRLTVL.

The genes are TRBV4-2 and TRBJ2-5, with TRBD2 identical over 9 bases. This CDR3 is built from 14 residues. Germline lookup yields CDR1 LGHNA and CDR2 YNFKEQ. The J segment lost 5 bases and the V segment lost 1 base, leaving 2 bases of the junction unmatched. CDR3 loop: CASSQGTSAETQYF. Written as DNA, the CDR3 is TGTGCCAGCAGCCAAGGGACTAGCGCGGAGACCCAGTACTTC.

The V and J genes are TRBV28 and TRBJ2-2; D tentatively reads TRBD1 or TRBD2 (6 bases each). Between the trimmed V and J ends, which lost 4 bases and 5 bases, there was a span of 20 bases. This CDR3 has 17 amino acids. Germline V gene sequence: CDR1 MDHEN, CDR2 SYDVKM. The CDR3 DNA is TGTGCCAGCAGTTCCCAAAAGGGGGGTCGGAGAACCGGGGAGCTGTTTTTT. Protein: CASSSQKGGRRTGELFF.

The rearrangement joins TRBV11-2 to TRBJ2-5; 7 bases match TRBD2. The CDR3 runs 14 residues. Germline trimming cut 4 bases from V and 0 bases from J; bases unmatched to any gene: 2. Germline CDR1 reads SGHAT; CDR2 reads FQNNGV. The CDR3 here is CASSSGLHQETQYF. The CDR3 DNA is TGTGCCAGCAGCTCGGGACTACACCAAGAGACCCAGTACTTC.

CDR3 sequence: CASSMGTTDTQYF. The DNA of the CDR3 is TGTGCCAGTAGTATGGGCACTACAGATACGCAGTATTTT. The chain couples TRBV19 to TRBJ2-3, with D unresolved. Germline V gene sequence: CDR1 LNHDA, CDR2 SQIVND (reference sequence). V lost 3 bases and J 3 bases, leaving 7 bases between the germline ends. CDR3 length: 13 residues.

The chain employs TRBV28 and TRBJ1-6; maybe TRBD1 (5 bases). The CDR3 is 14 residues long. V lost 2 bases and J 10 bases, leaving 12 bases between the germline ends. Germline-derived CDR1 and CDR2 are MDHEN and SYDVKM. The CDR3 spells CASSLGQGRSPLHF. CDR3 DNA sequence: TGTGCCAGCAGTTTAGGGCAGGGAAGGTCACCCCTCCACTTT.

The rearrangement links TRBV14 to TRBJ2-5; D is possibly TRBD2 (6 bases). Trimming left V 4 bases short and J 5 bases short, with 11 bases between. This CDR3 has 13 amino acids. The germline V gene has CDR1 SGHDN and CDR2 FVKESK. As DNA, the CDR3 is TGTGCCAGCAGCCGGGGAGGTTGGGAGACCCAGTACTTC. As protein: CASSRGGWETQYF.

In nucleotides, the CDR3 is TGTGCCAGTAGTATAGCGGGGGGGAGCACAGATACGCAGTATTTT. It codes for CASSIAGGSTDTQYF. The chain links TRBV19 to TRBJ2-3; 8 nucleotides agree with TRBD2. The germline CDR1 and CDR2 sequences are LNHDA and SQIVND (reference sequence). V shed 1 base and J 0 bases; nucleotides not matched to a gene: 0. The CDR3 covers 15 residues.

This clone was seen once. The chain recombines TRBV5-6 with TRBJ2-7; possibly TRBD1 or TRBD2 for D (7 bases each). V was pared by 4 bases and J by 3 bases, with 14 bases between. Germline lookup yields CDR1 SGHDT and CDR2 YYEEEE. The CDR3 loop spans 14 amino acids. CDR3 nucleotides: TGTGCCAGCAGCCGTACAGGGGAGGGCTACGAGCAGTACGTC. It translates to CASSRTGEGYEQYV.